The entry below gives a single T cell receptor beta chain sequence along with its context. The data belong to a study of CD8 T cells in Susac syndrome. Looked up from germline, CDR1 is MNHNY and CDR2 is SVGAGI (reference sequence). Trimming pared 6 bases from V and 12 bases from J, leaving 12 bases between. The CDR3 is 11 residues long. RNA totalling roughly 0.45 to 1 ug underwent reverse transcription with random hexamers. TCRdb reanalysed the immunoSEQ multiplex PCR reads using MiXCR and keeps one entry per CDR3 protein. The data contain some 110,000 distinct CDR3 sequences, under 96% of them singletons.

The sequenced sample consisted of CD4+ T cells from PBMCs. This clonotype was obtained from a human donor with Susac syndrome. The chain has TRBV6-6 and TRBJ2-1; the D is unclear. The CDR3 reads CASSVGYLQFF. The CDR3 DNA reads TGTGCCAGCAGCGTTGGGTACTTGCAGTTCTTC.